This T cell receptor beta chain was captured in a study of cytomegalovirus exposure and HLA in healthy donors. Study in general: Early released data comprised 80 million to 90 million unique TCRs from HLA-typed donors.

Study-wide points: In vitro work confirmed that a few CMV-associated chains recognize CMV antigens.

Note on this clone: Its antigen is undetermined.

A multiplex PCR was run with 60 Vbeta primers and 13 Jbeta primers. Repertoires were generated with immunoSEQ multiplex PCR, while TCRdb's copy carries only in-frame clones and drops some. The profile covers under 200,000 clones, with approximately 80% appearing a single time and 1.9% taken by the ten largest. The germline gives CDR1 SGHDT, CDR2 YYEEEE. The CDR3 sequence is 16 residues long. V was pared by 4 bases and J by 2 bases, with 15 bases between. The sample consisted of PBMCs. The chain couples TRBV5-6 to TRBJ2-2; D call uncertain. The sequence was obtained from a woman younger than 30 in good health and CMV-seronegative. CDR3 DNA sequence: TGTGCCAGCAGCCGCCGGGTCCAAACAAACACCGGGGAGCTGTTTTTT. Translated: CASSRRVQTNTGELFF.